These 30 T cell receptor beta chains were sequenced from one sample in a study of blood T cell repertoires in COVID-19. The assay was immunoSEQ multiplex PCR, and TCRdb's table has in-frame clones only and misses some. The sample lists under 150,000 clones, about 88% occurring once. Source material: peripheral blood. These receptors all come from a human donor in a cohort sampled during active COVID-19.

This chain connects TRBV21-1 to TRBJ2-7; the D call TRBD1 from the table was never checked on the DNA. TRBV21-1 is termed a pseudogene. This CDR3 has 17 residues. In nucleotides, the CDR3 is TGTGCCAGCAGCATTAACACCATGGGGCAGAAGAACTACGAGCAGTACTTC. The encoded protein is CASSINTMGQKNYEQYF.

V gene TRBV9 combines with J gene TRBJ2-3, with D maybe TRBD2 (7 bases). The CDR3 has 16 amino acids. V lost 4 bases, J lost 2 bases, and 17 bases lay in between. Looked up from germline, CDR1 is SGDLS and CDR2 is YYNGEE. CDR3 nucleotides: TGTGCCAGCAGCCCGGCGGGGGCGCGGCACACAGATACGCAGTATTTT. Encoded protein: CASSPAGARHTDTQYF.

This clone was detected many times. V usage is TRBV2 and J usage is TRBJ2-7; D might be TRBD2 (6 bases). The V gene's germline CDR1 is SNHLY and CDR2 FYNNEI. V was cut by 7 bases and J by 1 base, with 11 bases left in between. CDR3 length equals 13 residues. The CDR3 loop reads CASTKGRSYEQYF. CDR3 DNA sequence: TGTGCCAGCACCAAGGGGAGGTCCTACGAGCAGTACTTC. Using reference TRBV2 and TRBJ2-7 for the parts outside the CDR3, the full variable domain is EPEVTQTPSHQVTQMGQEVILRCVPISNHLYFYWYRQILGQKVEFLVSFYNNEISEKSEIFDDQFSVERPDGSNFTLKIRSTKLEDSAMYFCASTKGRSYEQYFGPGTRLTVT.

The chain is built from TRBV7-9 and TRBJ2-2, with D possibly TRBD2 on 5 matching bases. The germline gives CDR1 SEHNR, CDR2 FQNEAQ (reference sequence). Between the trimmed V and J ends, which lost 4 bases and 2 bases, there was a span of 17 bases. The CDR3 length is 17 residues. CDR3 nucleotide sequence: TGTGCCAGCAGCTCCACACGGACTGGGCCCAACACCGGGGAGCTGTTTTTT. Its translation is CASSSTRTGPNTGELFF.

The CDR3: CASSIGTGPYNEQFF. In nucleotides, the CDR3 is TGTGCCAGCAGCATCGGGACAGGGCCCTACAATGAGCAGTTCTTC. The chain joins TRBV5-5 to TRBJ2-1; 9 nucleotides match TRBD1. The CDR3 length is 15 residues. Germline CDR1 is SGHKS and CDR2 is YYEKEE (reference sequence). Trimming at V came to 4 bases and at J to 2 bases, leaving 4 bases not matched to a gene.

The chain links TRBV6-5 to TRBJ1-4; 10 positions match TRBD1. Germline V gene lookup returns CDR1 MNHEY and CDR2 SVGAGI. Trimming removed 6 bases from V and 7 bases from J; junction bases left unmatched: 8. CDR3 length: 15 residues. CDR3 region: CASSLGGQGVEKLFF. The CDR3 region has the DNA TGTGCCAGCAGCCTCGGCGGACAGGGGGTTGAAAAACTGTTTTTT.

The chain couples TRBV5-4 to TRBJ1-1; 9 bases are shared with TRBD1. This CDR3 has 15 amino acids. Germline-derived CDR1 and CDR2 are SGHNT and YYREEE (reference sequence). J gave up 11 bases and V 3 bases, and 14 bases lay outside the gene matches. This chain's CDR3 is CASSSGTGTSPVAFF. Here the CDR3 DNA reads TGTGCCAGCAGCTCCGGGACAGGGACCAGCCCCGTGGCTTTCTTT.

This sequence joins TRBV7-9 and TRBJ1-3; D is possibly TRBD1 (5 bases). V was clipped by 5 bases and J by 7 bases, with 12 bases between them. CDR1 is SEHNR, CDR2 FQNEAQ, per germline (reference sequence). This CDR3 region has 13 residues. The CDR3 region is CASSPGLPNTIYF. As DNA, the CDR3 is TGTGCCAGCAGCCCGGGACTCCCGAACACCATATATTTT.

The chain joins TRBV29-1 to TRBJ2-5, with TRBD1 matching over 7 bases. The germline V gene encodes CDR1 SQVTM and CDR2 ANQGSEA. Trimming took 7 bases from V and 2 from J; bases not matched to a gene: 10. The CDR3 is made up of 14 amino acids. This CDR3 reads CSGEYRGRQETQYF. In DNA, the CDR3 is TGCAGCGGGGAATACAGGGGACGACAAGAGACCCAGTACTTC.

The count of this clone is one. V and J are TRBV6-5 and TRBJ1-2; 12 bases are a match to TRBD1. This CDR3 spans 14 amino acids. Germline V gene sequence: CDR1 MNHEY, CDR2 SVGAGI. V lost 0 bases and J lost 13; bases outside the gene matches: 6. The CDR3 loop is CASSYSGTGGAITF. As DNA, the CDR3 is TGTGCCAGCAGTTACTCAGGGACAGGGGGCGCGATCACCTTC.

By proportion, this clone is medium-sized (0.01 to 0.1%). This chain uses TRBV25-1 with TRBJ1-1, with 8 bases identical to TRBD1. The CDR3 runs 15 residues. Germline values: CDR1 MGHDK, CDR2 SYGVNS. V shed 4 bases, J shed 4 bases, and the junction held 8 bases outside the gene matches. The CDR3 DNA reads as TGTGCCAGCAGTGCTCTAGGACAGGGCGGCACTGAAGCTTTCTTT. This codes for CASSALGQGGTEAFF.

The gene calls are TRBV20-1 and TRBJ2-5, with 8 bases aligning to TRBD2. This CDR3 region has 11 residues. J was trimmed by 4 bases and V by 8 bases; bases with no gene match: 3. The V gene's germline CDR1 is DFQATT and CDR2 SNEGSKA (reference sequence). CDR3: CSSGSRETQYF. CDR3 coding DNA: TGCAGTAGCGGGAGCCGAGAGACCCAGTACTTC.

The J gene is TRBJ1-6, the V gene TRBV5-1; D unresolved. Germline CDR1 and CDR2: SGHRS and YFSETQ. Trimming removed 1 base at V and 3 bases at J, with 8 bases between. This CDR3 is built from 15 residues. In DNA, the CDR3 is TGCGCCAGCAGCTTGATAAACAGCTATAATTCACCCCTCCACTTT. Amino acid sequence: CASSLINSYNSPLHF.

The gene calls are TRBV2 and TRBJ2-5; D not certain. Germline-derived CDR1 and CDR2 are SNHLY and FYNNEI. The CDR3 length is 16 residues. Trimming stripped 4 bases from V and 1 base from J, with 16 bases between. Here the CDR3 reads CASSATTLASQETQYF. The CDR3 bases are TGTGCCAGCAGTGCTACGACATTGGCCTCCCAAGAGACCCAGTACTTC. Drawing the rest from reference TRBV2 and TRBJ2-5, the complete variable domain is EPEVTQTPSHQVTQMGQEVILRCVPISNHLYFYWYRQILGQKVEFLVSFYNNEISEKSEIFDDQFSVERPDGSNFTLKIRSTKLEDSAMYFCASSATTLASQETQYFGPGTRLLVL.

CDR3 region: CASSQVTGAGNTIYF. For the CDR3, the DNA is TGTGCCAGCAGCCAAGTGACAGGGGCTGGAAACACCATATATTTT. The chain uses TRBV4-2 and TRBJ1-3; 8 nucleotides agree with TRBD1. CDR3 length: 15 amino acids. Germline loops: CDR1 LGHNA, CDR2 YNFKEQ. V shed 1 base and J 2 bases; nucleotides not matched to a gene: 1.

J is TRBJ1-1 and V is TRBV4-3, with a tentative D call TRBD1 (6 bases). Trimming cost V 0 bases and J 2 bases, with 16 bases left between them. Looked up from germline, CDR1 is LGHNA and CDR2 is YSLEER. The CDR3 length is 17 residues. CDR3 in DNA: TGCGCCAGCAGCCAAGATCGGGGGGCTAATCTCAACACTGAAGCTTTCTTT. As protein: CASSQDRGANLNTEAFF.

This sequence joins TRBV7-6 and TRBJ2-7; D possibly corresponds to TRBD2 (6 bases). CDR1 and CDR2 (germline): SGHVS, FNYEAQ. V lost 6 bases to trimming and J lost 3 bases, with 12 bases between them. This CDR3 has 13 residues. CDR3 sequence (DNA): TGTGCCAGCAGTTACGGGACTTACTACGAGCAGTACTTC. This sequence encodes CASSYGTYYEQYF.

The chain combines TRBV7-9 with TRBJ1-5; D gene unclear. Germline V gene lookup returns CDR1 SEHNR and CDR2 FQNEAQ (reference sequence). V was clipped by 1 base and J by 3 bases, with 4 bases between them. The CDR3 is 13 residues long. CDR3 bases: TGTGCCAGCAGCTTAGGACTCAATCAGCCCCAGCATTTT. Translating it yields CASSLGLNQPQHF.

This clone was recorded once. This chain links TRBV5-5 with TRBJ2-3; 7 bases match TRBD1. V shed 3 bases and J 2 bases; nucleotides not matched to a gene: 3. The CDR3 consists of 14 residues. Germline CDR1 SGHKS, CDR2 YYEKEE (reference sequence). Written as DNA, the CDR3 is TGTGCCAGCAGCTGGGACAGTTTCACAGATACGCAGTATTTT. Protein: CASSWDSFTDTQYF.

CDR3 region: CATSSSPFDEQYF. In DNA form, the CDR3 reads TGTGCCACCAGTTCTTCCCCCTTTGACGAGCAGTACTTC. This chain links TRBV24-1 with TRBJ2-7; D not resolved. Germline CDR1 is KGHDR and CDR2 is SFDVKD. This CDR3 is 13 amino acids long. Trimming left V 6 bases short and J 5 bases short, with 13 bases between.

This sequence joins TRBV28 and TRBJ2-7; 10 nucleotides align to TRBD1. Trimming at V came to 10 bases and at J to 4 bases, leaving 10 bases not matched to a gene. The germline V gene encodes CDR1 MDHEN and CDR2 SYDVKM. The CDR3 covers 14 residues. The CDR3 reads CAILNRDRGYEQYF. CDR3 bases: TGTGCCATCCTAAACCGGGACAGGGGTTACGAGCAGTACTTC. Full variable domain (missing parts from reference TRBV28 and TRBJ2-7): DVKVTQSSRYLVKRTGEKVFLECVQDMDHENMFWYRQDPGLGLRLIYFSYDVKMKEKGDIPEGYSVSREKKERFSLILESASTNQTSMYLCAILNRDRGYEQYFGPGTRLTVT.

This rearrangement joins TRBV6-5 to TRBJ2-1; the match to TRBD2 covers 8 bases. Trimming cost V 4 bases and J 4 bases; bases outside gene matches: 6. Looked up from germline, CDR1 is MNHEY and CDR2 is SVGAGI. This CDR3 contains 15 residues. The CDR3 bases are TGTGCCAGCAGTTCCTCACTAGCGGATTACAATGAGCAGTTCTTC. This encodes CASSSSLADYNEQFF.

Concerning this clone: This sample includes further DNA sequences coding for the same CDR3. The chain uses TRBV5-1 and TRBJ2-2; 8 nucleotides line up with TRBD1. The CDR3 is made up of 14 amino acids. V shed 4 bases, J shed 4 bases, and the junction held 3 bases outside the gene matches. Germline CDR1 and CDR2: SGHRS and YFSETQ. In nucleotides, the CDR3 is TGCGCCAGCAGCGTAACAGGGGGCACCGGGGAGCTGTTTTTT. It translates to CASSVTGGTGELFF.

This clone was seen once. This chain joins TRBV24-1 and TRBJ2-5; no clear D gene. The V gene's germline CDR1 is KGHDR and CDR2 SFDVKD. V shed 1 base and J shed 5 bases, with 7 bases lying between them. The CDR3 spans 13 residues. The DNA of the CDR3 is TGTGCCACCAGTGATTTTATCGGGGAGACCCAGTACTTC. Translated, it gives CATSDFIGETQYF.

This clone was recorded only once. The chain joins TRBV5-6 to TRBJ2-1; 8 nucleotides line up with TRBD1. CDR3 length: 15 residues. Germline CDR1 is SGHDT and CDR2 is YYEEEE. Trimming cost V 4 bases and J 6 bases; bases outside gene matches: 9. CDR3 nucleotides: TGTGCCAGCAGCACCCGGGACAGGATCGTCAATGAGCAGTTCTTC. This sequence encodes CASSTRDRIVNEQFF.

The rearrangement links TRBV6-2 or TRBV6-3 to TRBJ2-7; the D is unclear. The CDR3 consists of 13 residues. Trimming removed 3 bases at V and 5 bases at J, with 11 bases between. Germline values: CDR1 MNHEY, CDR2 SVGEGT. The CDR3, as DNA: TGTGCCAGCAGTTATTCCAAAATCCACGAGCAGTACTTC. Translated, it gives CASSYSKIHEQYF.

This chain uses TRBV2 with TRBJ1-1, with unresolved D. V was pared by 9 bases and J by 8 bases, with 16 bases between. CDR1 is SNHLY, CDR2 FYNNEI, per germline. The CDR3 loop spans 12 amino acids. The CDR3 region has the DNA TGTGCCAGTCGACTTCTCGGAACAGAAGCTTTCTTT. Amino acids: CASRLLGTEAFF.

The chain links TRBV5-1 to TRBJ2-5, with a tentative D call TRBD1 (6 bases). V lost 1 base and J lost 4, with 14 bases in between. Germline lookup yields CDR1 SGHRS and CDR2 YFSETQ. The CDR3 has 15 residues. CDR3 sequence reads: CASSLTRGLGETQYF. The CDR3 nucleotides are TGCGCCAGCAGCTTGACTAGGGGGTTAGGAGAGACCCAGTACTTC.

CDR3 nucleotide sequence: TGTGCCAGCAGTTTAGGGGCCTATGGCTACACCTTC. The encoded protein is CASSLGAYGYTF. J is TRBJ1-2 and V is TRBV12-3 or TRBV12-4; the D is unclear. This CDR3 has 12 residues. Trimming took 1 base from V and 4 from J, leaving 4 bases between them.

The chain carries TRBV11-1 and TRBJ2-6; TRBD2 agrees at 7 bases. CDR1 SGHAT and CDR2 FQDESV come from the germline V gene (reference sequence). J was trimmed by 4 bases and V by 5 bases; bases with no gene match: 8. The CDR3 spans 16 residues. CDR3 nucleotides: TGTGCCAGCAGCACGCGACTAGCCTCAGGGGCCAACGTCCTGACTTTC. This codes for CASSTRLASGANVLTF.